This T cell receptor beta chain was retrieved from a study of vaccination and CD4 T cells after COVID-19. Broader study findings: Median SARS-CoV-2-reactive clonotype numbers went up from about 20 to 38, but not significantly.

CD4+ T cells that had been cultured provided DNA sequenced with the Oncomine TCR Beta short-read assay. Cultured CD4+ T cells yielded the extracted genomic DNA. Each CDR3 protein is one row after TCRdb ran MiXCR on the PCR reads. The sample comprises about 12,000 distinct CDR3 sequences, around 64% of which are singletons, and roughly 7.2% rests with the top ten. This clonotype has just one count. Its antigen remains unknown. Documented treatment: approximately 9-day PBMC culture with coronavirus spike peptide pools or control peptides (ViraFEST assay). Negative selection purified CD4+ T cells after about 11 days of culture. V shed 4 bases and J shed 3 bases, with 15 bases lying between them. The CDR3 totals 15 residues. CDR1 is MGHDK and CDR2 is SYGVNS in the germline V gene.

The material sequenced was CD4+ T cells from blood, cultured in vitro, taken before SARS-CoV-2 vaccination. The source of this sequence is a human donor who had recovered from COVID-19. The gene calls are TRBV25-1 and TRBJ1-2; D call uncertain. CDR3 nucleotide sequence: TGTGCCAGCAGTGCCGCTGGACCCCTCGACTATGGCTACACCTTC. Protein product: CASSAAGPLDYGYTF.